This T cell receptor beta chain came from a study of T cell responses to AZD1222 COVID-19 vaccine. Method: immunoSEQ multiplex PCR; TCRdb's copy keeps in-frame clones and lacks some. Of approximately 120,000 clones listed, 70% to 90% were seen once; the top ten hold 4.4%. Trimming pared 6 bases from V and 6 bases from J, leaving 21 bases between. The length of the CDR3 is 16 residues. CDR1 is SGHDN and CDR2 is FVKESK in the germline V gene. Study findings and constraints: Receipt of two AZD1222 doses was followed by a rise in Spike-specific TCR breadth and depth. Sampled repertoires all dated from after the peak T cell response. Baseline serology detected seropositivity in only 6 or 7 AZD1222 recipients. The study reported that nearly half of spike-specific TCRs target unmutated variant regions.

Concerning this clone itself: Its specificity is unknown.

This chain links TRBV14 with TRBJ2-1; possibly TRBD1 for D (5 bases). This clonotype was obtained from an adult who received the AZD1222 COVID-19 vaccine. This specimen consisted of peripheral blood, obtained 28 days after the second AZD1222 dose. The DNA of the CDR3 is TGTGCCAGCAGGCGCTTAGGGGAAGAAGCAATCAATGAGCAGTTCTTC. It specifies CASRRLGEEAINEQFF.